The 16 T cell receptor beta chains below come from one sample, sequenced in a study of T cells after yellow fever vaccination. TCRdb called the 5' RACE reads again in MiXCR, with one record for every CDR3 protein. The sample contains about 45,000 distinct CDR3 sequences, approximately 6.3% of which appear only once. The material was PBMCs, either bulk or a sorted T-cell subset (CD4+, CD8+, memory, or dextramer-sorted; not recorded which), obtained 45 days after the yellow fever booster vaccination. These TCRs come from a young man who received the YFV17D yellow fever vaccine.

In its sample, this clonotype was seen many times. The CDR3 here is CASSQDQGGSYNEQFF. The CDR3 DNA follows: TGCGCCAGCAGCCAAGATCAGGGGGGCTCCTACAATGAGCAGTTCTTC. The chain is built from TRBV4-3 and TRBJ2-1; D is perhaps TRBD1 (7 bases). Trimming took 0 bases from V and 0 from J, leaving 9 bases between them. The germline gives CDR1 LGHNA, CDR2 YSLEER. The CDR3 covers 16 residues.

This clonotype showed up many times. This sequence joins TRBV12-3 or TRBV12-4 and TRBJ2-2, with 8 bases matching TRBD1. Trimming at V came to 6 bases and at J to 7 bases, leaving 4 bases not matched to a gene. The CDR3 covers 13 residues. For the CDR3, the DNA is TGTGCCAGCAGAAGACAGGGGATCGGGGAGCTGTTTTTT. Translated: CASRRQGIGELFF.

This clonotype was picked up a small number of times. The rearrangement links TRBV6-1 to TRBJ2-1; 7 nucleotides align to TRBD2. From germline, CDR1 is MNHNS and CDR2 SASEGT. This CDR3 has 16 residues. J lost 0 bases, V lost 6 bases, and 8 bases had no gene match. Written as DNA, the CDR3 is TGTGCCAGCAGCCCACCTGCTAGCGGCTCCTACAATGAGCAGTTCTTC. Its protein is CASSPPASGSYNEQFF.

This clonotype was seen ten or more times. Here the CDR3 reads CASSYQPPGLQIDTGELFF. CDR3 sequence (DNA): TGTGCCAGCAGTTATCAGCCCCCGGGACTCCAAATAGACACCGGGGAGCTGTTTTTT. The chain couples TRBV27 to TRBJ2-2; possible D gene TRBD2, 6 bases. The CDR3 is made up of 19 amino acids. Germline assignment: CDR1 MNHEY and CDR2 SMNVEV (reference sequence). V shed 4 bases and J shed 3 bases, with 24 bases lying between them.

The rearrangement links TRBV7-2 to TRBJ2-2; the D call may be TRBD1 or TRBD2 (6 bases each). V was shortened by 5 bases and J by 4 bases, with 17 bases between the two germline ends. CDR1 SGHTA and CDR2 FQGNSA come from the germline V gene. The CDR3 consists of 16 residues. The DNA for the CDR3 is TGTGCCAGCAGCCAGAGACTAGGGGGATCCACCGGGGAGCTGTTTTTT. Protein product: CASSQRLGGSTGELFF.

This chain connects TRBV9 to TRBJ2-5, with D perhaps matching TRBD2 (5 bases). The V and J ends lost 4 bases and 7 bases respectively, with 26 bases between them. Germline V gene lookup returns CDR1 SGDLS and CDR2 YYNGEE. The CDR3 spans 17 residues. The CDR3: CASSPLGPADPFGTQYF. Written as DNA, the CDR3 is TGTGCCAGCAGCCCGCTCGGACCAGCGGACCCTTTTGGGACCCAGTACTTC.

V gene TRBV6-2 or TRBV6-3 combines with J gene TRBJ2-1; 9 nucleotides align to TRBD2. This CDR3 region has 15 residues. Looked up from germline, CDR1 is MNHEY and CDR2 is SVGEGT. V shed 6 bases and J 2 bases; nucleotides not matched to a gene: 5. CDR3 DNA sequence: TGTGCCAGCAGAAGCGGACTAGCGCCCTACAATGAGCAGTTCTTC. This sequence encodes CASRSGLAPYNEQFF.

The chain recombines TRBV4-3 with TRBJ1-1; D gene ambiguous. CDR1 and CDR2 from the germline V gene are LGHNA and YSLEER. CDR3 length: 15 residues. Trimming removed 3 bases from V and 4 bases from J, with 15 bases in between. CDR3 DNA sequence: TGCGCCAGCAGCCACTTCCAACGGGGTACCACTGAAGCTTTCTTT. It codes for CASSHFQRGTTEAFF.

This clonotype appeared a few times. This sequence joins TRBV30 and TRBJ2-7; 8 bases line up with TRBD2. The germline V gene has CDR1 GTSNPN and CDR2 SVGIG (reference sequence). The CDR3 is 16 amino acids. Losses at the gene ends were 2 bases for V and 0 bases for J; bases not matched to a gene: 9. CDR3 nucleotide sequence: TGTGCCTGGAGTCCGAAGCTAGCGGGCCGCTCCTACGAGCAGTACTTC. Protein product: CAWSPKLAGRSYEQYF. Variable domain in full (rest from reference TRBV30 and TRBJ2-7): SQTIHQWPATLVQPVGSPLSLECTVEGTSNPNLYWYRQAAGRGLQLLFYSVGIGQISSEVPQNLSASRPQDRQFILSSKKLLLSDSGFYLCAWSPKLAGRSYEQYFGPGTRLTVT.

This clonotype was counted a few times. CDR3 protein: CASSRSTRGVGEQYF. For the CDR3, the DNA is TGTGCCAGCAGCCGTTCAACGAGGGGGGTCGGGGAGCAGTACTTC. The J gene is TRBJ2-7, the V gene TRBV3-1; either TRBD1 or TRBD2 may fit D (6 bases each). Trimming took 4 bases from V and 7 from J, leaving 20 bases between them. Germline values: CDR1 LGHDT, CDR2 YNNKEL (reference sequence). This CDR3 comprises 15 residues.

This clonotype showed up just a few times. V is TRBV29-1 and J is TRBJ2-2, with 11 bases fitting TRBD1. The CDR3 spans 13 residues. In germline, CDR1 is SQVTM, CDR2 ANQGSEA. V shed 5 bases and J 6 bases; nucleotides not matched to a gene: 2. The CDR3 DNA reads TGCAGCGTTCCGGGACAGGGGGCCGGGGAGCTGTTTTTT. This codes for CSVPGQGAGELFF.

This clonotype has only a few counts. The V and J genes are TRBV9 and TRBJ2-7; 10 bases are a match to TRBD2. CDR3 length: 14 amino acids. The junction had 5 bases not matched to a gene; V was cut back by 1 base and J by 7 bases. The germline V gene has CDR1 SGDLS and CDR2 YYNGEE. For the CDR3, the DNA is TGTGCCAGCAGCGTACTAGCGGGAGAGGAGGAGCAGTACTTC. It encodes CASSVLAGEEEQYF.

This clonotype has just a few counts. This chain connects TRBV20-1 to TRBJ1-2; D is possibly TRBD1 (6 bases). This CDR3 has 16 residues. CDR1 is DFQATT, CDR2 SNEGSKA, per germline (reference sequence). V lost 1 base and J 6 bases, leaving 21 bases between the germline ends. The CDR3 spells CSARAWVRGRKDGYTF. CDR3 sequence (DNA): TGCAGTGCTAGAGCCTGGGTCAGGGGAAGGAAGGATGGCTACACCTTC.

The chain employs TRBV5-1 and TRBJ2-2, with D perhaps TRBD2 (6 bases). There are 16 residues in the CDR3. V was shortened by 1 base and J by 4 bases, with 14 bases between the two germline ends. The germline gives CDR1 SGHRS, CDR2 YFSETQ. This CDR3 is CASSLSPGVTTGELFF. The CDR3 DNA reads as TGCGCCAGCAGCTTGTCACCGGGGGTTACCACCGGGGAGCTGTTTTTT.

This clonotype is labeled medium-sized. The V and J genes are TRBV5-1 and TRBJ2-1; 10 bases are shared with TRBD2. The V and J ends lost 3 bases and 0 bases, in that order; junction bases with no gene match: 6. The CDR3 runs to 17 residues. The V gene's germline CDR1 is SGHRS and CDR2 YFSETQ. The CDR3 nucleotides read TGCGCCAGCAGCTCCGGGCCTAGCGGGAGCTCCTACAATGAGCAGTTCTTC. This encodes CASSSGPSGSSYNEQFF.

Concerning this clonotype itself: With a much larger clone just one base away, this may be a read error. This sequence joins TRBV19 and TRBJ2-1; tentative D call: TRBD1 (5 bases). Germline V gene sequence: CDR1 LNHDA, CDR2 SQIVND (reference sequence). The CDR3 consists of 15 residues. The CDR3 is CTSSIGAGWDNEQFF. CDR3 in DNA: TGTACCAGTAGTATTGGGGCAGGGTGGGACAATGAGCAGTTCTTC.